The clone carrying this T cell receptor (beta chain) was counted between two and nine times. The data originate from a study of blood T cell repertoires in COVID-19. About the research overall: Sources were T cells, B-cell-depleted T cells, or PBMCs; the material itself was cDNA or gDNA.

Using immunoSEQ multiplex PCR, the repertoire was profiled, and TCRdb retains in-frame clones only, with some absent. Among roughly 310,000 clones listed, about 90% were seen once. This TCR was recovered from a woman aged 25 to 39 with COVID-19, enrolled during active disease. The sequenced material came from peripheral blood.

This chain's CDR3 is CAWGRGGNTEAFF. CDR3 nucleotide sequence: TGTGCCTGGGGGCGGGGGGGAAACACTGAAGCTTTCTTT. V usage is TRBV30 and J usage is TRBJ1-1; a weak D match, TRBD1 (5 bases). CDR1 is GTSNPN, CDR2 SVGIG, per germline (reference sequence). V was cut by 5 bases and J by 2 bases, with 12 bases left in between. This CDR3 has 13 residues.